A selection of T cell receptor beta chains follows, all from one sample in a study of OX40 agonist ivuxolimab in advanced cancers. TCRdb's copy holds only in-frame clones and misses some; the assay was immunoSEQ multiplex PCR. The sample holds around 86,000 clones; around 91% are singletons and the top ten take over 0.35%. Specimen: CD4+ or CD8+ T cells sorted from blood, collected in a trial of the OX40 agonist ivuxolimab. Source of these receptors: an adult with an advanced solid tumor such as melanoma, head and neck, liver or kidney cancer. Both conserved end residues are part of each CDR3. A D gene is named only where the DNA matches it firmly. A clone size is listed for some rows: how often the clone was seen (once, few, many), or a class if it is expanded.

size	D	V	J	CDR3	DNA
.	.	TRBV5-4	TRBJ2-7	CASSFPGTNAYEQYF	TGTGCCAGCAGCTTCCCCGGGACGAATGCCTACGAGCAGTACTTC
.	.	TRBV7-2	TRBJ1-5	CASSLNTGPNQPQHF	TGTGCCAGCAGCTTAAATACAGGTCCGAATCAGCCCCAGCATTTT
.	.	TRBV7-9	TRBJ2-3	CASSLQTDTQYF	TGTGCCAGCAGCCTCCAAACAGATACGCAGTATTTT
.	.	TRBV5-1	TRBJ2-7	CASSGPLAYEQYF	TGCGCCAGCAGCGGACCTCTAGCTTACGAGCAGTACTTC
.	.	TRBV7-8	TRBJ1-5	CASSRDPGVYSNQPQHF	TGTGCCAGCAGCAGGGACCCTGGGGTTTACAGCAATCAGCCCCAGCATTTT
.	.	TRBV2	TRBJ2-5	CASSPTGIQETQYF	TGTGCCAGCAGTCCTACAGGGATCCAAGAGACCCAGTACTTC
once	TRBD2	TRBV18	TRBJ2-2	CASSPKSSGSNTGELFF	TGTGCCAGCTCACCGAAATCTAGCGGTTCGAACACCGGGGAGCTGTTTTTT
.	TRBD1	TRBV7-7	TRBJ2-2	CASSAWDRATGELFF	TGTGCCAGCAGCGCCTGGGACAGGGCTACCGGGGAGCTGTTTTTT
.	.	TRBV14	TRBJ1-3	CASSQESVHTIYF	TGTGCCAGCAGCCAAGAGTCAGTGCACACCATATATTTT
.	TRBD1	TRBV6-6	TRBJ1-1	CASSYWDRGGNTEAFF	TGTGCCAGCAGTTACTGGGACAGGGGTGGGAACACTGAAGCTTTCTTT
.	TRBD2	TRBV7-6	TRBJ2-5	CASSFSGGKTQYF	TGTGCCAGCAGCTTTAGCGGGGGAAAGACCCAGTACTTC
.	.	TRBV11-2	TRBJ2-7	CASSSQGSSYEQYF	TGTGCCAGCAGCTCCCAGGGGTCCTCCTACGAGCAGTACTTC
.	.	TRBV5-8	TRBJ2-7	CATSPSGTAAYEQYF	TGTGCCACATCACCCTCAGGTACAGCCGCCTACGAGCAGTACTTC
.	.	TRBV5-1	TRBJ1-5	CASSFHPNEGNQPQHF	TGCGCCAGCAGCTTTCATCCCAACGAAGGCAATCAGCCCCAGCATTTT
.	.	TRBV5-1	TRBJ1-1	CASSLGGSSGSEAFF	TGCGCCAGCAGCTTGGGAGGATCCTCGGGCAGCGAAGCTTTCTTT
.	TRBD2	TRBV30	TRBJ2-1	CAWSTGLAGGNEQFF	TGTGCCTGGAGTACGGGTCTAGCGGGAGGAAATGAGCAGTTCTTC
.	.	TRBV10-1	TRBJ1-4	CASSDRVATNEKLFF	TGCGCCAGCAGTGACAGGGTTGCAACTAATGAAAAACTGTTTTTT
.	.	TRBV11-3	TRBJ2-7	CASSSGHDYEQYF	TGTGCCAGCAGCTCCGGACACGACTACGAGCAGTACTTC
.	TRBD1	TRBV7-2	TRBJ2-3	CASSLIQGFSDTQYF	TGTGCCAGCAGCTTGATACAGGGGTTTAGCGATACGCAGTATTTT
.	.	TRBV7-2	TRBJ2-7	CASSLTGIRQRRGWEQYF	TGTGCCAGCAGCTTAACGGGGATTCGGCAGAGAAGAGGGTGGGAGCAGTACTTC
.	.	TRBV9	TRBJ2-5	CASSVDFGRETQYF	TGTGCCAGCAGCGTAGACTTCGGGCGGGAGACCCAGTACTTC
once	.	TRBV15	TRBJ1-4	CATSRDPVSGSTNEKLFF	TGTGCCACCAGCAGAGACCCTGTGTCGGGTTCGACTAATGAAAAACTGTTTTTT